This T cell receptor beta chain was identified in a study of shared clonotypes between healthy human individuals. The CDR3 is made up of 13 amino acids. V gave up 6 bases and J gave up 3 bases; unmatched junction bases: 7. Germline-derived CDR1 and CDR2 are SQVTM and ANQGSEA. Here immunoSEQ multiplex PCR was the method, and the copy in TCRdb shows in-frame clones only, minus some. The sample contains 2 million to 3 million clones, more than 85% of which appear only once. The study, taken as a whole, reports: Depth of sequencing was expected to influence donor clonotype sharing.

As to this clone: Its antigen is currently unknown.

The sequence was collected from a man between 18 and 29 years old in good health. Some clones in this sample may be carry-over from other donors' samples. Material for sequencing was naive CD4+ T cells from PBMCs. Stated subset: CD45RA+ positively selected. The V and J genes are TRBV29-1 and TRBJ1-2, with TRBD1 matching over 7 bases. The CDR3 DNA follows: TGCAGCGTGGCCCTGGGACAGTACTATGGCTACACCTTC. Its protein product is CSVALGQYYGYTF.